Sequencing of this TCR beta chain was carried out in a study of OX40 agonist ivuxolimab in advanced cancers. Study at large: Ivuxolimab, an antibody acting as an agonist of OX40 (CD134), was used to treat patients. Across the patients, intravenous ivuxolimab was delivered every 2 weeks at 0.01 to 10 mg/kg.

The CDR3 spans 13 residues. Trimming shortened V by 2 bases and J by 1 base, and 3 bases separated the two germline ends. CDR1 is SGHVS and CDR2 is FQNEAQ in the germline V gene. Only in-frame clones appear in the TCRdb table, and some are missing; sequencing was by immunoSEQ multiplex PCR. The table lists over 100,000 clones, just under 95% of them singletons. This chain joins TRBV7-8 and TRBJ2-1, with no clear D. This receptor was identified in an adult with an advanced solid tumor such as melanoma, head and neck, liver or kidney cancer. The sequenced sample was CD4+ or CD8+ T cells sorted from blood, obtained in a trial of the OX40 agonist ivuxolimab. Here the CDR3 reads CASSLRSYNEQFF. Here the CDR3 DNA reads TGTGCCAGCAGCTTACGGTCCTACAATGAGCAGTTCTTC.